The 4 T cell receptor beta chains below all came from one sample that was sequenced in a study of T cells in Graves' hyperthyroidism and ophthalmopathy. Amplification yielded TCR beta CDR3 regions, with RNA transcripts as the source. The HTBI set primed first-round TCR CDR3 RT-PCR. In TCRdb, the multiplex PCR reads were re-called with MiXCR into one record per CDR3 protein. The sample includes about 640,000 distinct CDR3 sequences, 20% to 25% of them seen just once. Sequenced sample: blood. The source of these receptors is a man aged 25-45 years with Graves' ophthalmopathy.

J is TRBJ2-1 and V is TRBV6-1, with TRBD2 identical over 7 bases. The CDR3 covers 12 residues. Germline values: CDR1 MNHNS, CDR2 SASEGT. J lost 5 bases, V lost 10 bases, and 5 bases had no gene match. The CDR3 coding sequence is TGTGCCACTTCCGGGACTAACAATGAGCAGTTCTTC. Translation: CATSGTNNEQFF.

This clonotype was counted ten times or more. The chain carries TRBV2 and TRBJ1-1, with D unresolved. V was trimmed by 6 bases and J by 1 base, leaving 12 bases between them. Per germline, CDR1 SNHLY and CDR2 FYNNEI. CDR3 length: 14 residues. The CDR3, as DNA: TGTGCCAGCAGGGATCGACATAGGAACACTGAAGCTTTCTTT. Encoded protein: CASRDRHRNTEAFF.

The rearrangement uses TRBV19 and TRBJ2-1; weak D call: TRBD2 (7 bases). The V and J ends lost 2 bases and 5 bases respectively, with 16 bases between them. From germline, CDR1 is LNHDA and CDR2 SQIVND (reference sequence). The CDR3 is 16 residues long. CDR3 region: CASSITSGGANNEQFF. CDR3 nucleotides: TGTGCCAGTAGTATAACATCGGGGGGCGCGAACAATGAGCAGTTCTTC.

This clonotype was seen repeatedly, ten times or more. The genes are TRBV11-2 and TRBJ1-2; unclear D gene. Per the germline V gene, CDR1 is SGHAT and CDR2 is FQNNGV. The V end lost 1 base, the J end lost 5 bases, and 8 bases lay between the germline ends. The CDR3 loop spans 13 amino acids. In DNA, the CDR3 is TGTGCCAGCAGCTTAGGTACTACTTATGGCTACACCTTC. It translates to CASSLGTTYGYTF.